Below, 21 T cell receptor beta chains from the same sample are listed, as sequenced in a study of T-cell reconstitution after alpha-beta-depleted transplantation in children. Unique molecular identifiers featured in how the TCRbeta library was prepared. TCRdb fed the PCR reads into MiXCR, producing one record per CDR3 protein. The sample yields around 600,000 distinct CDR3 sequences, 10% seen once. The sample consisted of PBMCs from the stem cell graft donor, taken from the stem cell graft. These receptors all come from a human donor who donated a stem cell graft to a child with acute myeloid leukemia.

The chain combines TRBV27 with TRBJ2-2; D unresolved. The length of the CDR3 is 16 residues. Germline lookup yields CDR1 MNHEY and CDR2 SMNVEV (reference sequence). Trimming shortened V by 3 bases and J by 4 bases, and 15 bases separated the two germline ends. The CDR3 sequence: CASSFFPQRGTGELFF. In nucleotides, the CDR3 is TGTGCCAGCAGTTTTTTCCCACAGCGAGGCACCGGGGAGCTGTTTTTT.

The table lists this clonotype with a few counts. V is TRBV29-1 and J is TRBJ2-4; D possibly uses TRBD1 or TRBD2 (5 bases each). Germline V gene data show CDR1 as SQVTM and CDR2 as ANQGSEA. The CDR3 totals 8 residues. Trimming removed 3 bases from V and 14 bases from J, with 5 bases in between. The chain's CDR3 is CSVEGEYF. The CDR3 DNA reads as TGCAGCGTTGAGGGGGAGTACTTC.

The chain uses TRBV12-3 or TRBV12-4 and TRBJ2-1; 14 positions match TRBD2. The V and J ends lost 6 bases and 9 bases, in that order; junction bases with no gene match: 10. The CDR3 spans 16 residues. The CDR3 here is CASSRLAGGPAPEQFF. CDR3 nucleotides: TGTGCCAGCAGCCGACTAGCGGGAGGGCCCGCGCCTGAGCAGTTCTTC.

The gene calls are TRBV20-1 and TRBJ2-1, with 10 bases identical to TRBD2. Per germline, CDR1 DFQATT and CDR2 SNEGSKA (reference sequence). The J segment lost 1 base and the V segment lost 1 base, leaving 4 bases of the junction unmatched. The CDR3 has 16 residues. The CDR3 reads CSARVLAGASYNEQFF. CDR3 nucleotide sequence: TGCAGTGCTAGAGTCCTAGCGGGAGCGTCCTACAATGAGCAGTTCTTC.

J is TRBJ2-5 and V is TRBV6-1; 12 nucleotides agree with TRBD2. The CDR3 length is 16 residues. V shed 6 bases and J 7 bases; nucleotides not matched to a gene: 12. Germline V gene sequence: CDR1 MNHNS, CDR2 SASEGT. CDR3 bases: TGTGCCAGCAGCTTCGGACTAGCGGGACACGAGGGGACCCAGTACTTC. It translates to CASSFGLAGHEGTQYF.

This chain joins TRBV10-3 and TRBJ1-2; 10 bases align to TRBD1. CDR1 is ENHRY and CDR2 is SYGVKD in the germline V gene. The junction had 8 bases not matched to a gene; V was cut back by 7 bases and J by 6 bases. The CDR3 runs to 14 residues. CDR3: CAITTTGTGDGYTF. DNA for the CDR3: TGTGCCATCACCACCACCGGGACAGGGGATGGCTACACCTTC.

This clonotype was picked up a small number of times. The chain is built from TRBV7-2 and TRBJ2-1; TRBD2 matches 12 bases. V dropped 5 bases and J dropped 13; count of bases not matched to a gene: 9. Germline loops: CDR1 SGHTA, CDR2 FQGNSA. CDR3 length equals 14 residues. CDR3 protein: CASSLGTSGPVQFF. DNA for the CDR3: TGTGCCAGCAGCCTCGGGACTAGCGGGCCCGTCCAGTTCTTC.

The V gene is TRBV20-1, the J gene TRBJ1-1, with 12 positions matching TRBD1. Trimming took 4 bases from V and 1 from J; bases not matched to a gene: 10. This CDR3 has 17 residues. Germline-derived CDR1 and CDR2 are DFQATT and SNEGSKA (reference sequence). The CDR3 nucleotides are TGCAGTGCTATCGCCGGGACAGGGGGCGTCTCGAACACTGAAGCTTTCTTT. Its protein is CSAIAGTGGVSNTEAFF.

This clonotype has at least ten counts. This sequence joins TRBV5-1 and TRBJ2-7, with 12 bases identical to TRBD2. Germline loops: CDR1 SGHRS, CDR2 YFSETQ. V lost 0 bases and J lost 2; bases outside the gene matches: 3. The CDR3 length is 16 residues. DNA of the CDR3: TGCGCCAGCAGCTTGGGGACTAGCGGGATACCCTACGAGCAGTACTTC. It codes for CASSLGTSGIPYEQYF.

This clonotype was seen many times. This sequence joins TRBV7-2 and TRBJ1-3; no clear D gene. V lost 2 bases and J lost 1, with 15 bases in between. This CDR3 region has 17 residues. CDR1 SGHTA and CDR2 FQGNSA come from the germline V gene. CDR3 coding DNA: TGTGCCAGCAGCTTACGTTCCTATGGAGGGTCTGGAAACACCATATATTTT. Translating gives CASSLRSYGGSGNTIYF. Looking up the rest from reference TRBV7-2 and TRBJ1-3 gives the full variable domain: GAGVSQSPSNKVTEKGKDVELRCDPISGHTALYWYRQSLGQGLEFLIYFQGNSAPDKSGLPSDRFSAERTGGSVSTLTIQRTQQEDSAVYLCASSLRSYGGSGNTIYFGEGSWLTVV.

This clonotype was counted many times. The rearrangement joins TRBV5-1 to TRBJ2-1, with a weak D call TRBD2 (6 bases). The V gene's germline CDR1 is SGHRS and CDR2 YFSETQ. Trimming stripped 4 bases from V and 8 bases from J, with 10 bases between. The CDR3 totals 12 residues. In DNA form, the CDR3 reads TGCGCCAGCAGCCAACTAGCTGATGAGCAGTTCTTC. Encoded protein: CASSQLADEQFF.

This clonotype has a handful of counts. The chain recombines TRBV12-3 or TRBV12-4 with TRBJ2-2; no firm D call. The CDR3 contains 14 residues. Trimming removed 7 bases from V and 3 bases from J, with 12 bases in between. The CDR3 region is CASTIGWDTGELFF. CDR3 nucleotide sequence: TGTGCCAGCACCATAGGGTGGGACACCGGGGAGCTGTTTTTT.

The sample holds many counts of this clonotype. V gene TRBV7-9 combines with J gene TRBJ1-1, with TRBD1 matching 8 bases. Germline lookup yields CDR1 SEHNR and CDR2 FQNEAQ (reference sequence). The CDR3 has 15 residues. J was trimmed by 3 bases and V by 5 bases; bases with no gene match: 8. The CDR3 nucleotides are TGTGCCAGCAGCCTACAGGGGGTGAAAGACACTGAAGCTTTCTTT. Protein sequence: CASSLQGVKDTEAFF.

The CDR3 DNA reads as TGCAGTGCTAGAGAGGACACCCGACACTATGGCTACACCTTC. Its protein product is CSAREDTRHYGYTF. The chain combines TRBV20-1 with TRBJ1-2; perhaps TRBD1 as D (5 bases). This CDR3 has 14 amino acids. V shed 0 bases and J shed 3 bases, with 11 bases lying between them. Germline V CDR1 and CDR2: DFQATT, SNEGSKA (reference sequence).

This clonotype was found many times. This sequence joins TRBV29-1 and TRBJ2-3; a possible D gene is TRBD2 (6 bases). Trimming cost V 7 bases and J 3 bases, with 11 bases left between them. Germline V gene data show CDR1 as SQVTM and CDR2 as ANQGSEA. The CDR3 is 12 residues long. CDR3 coding DNA: TGCAGCGGACTAGTGGGTACAGATACGCAGTATTTT. It encodes CSGLVGTDTQYF.

The table lists this clonotype with many counts. The chain couples TRBV12-3 or TRBV12-4 to TRBJ1-5; no firm D call. The CDR3 has 14 residues. The V gene lost 0 bases and the J gene lost 6 bases, with 9 bases spanning the gap. CDR3 bases: TGTGCCAGCAGTTTAGCTGCGGGAGCTCAGCCCCAGCATTTT. It translates to CASSLAAGAQPQHF.

Concerning this clonotype: The CDR3 end shows no conserved phenylalanine or tryptophan, and so a read error is likely. The chain employs TRBV28 and TRBJ2-7, with D uncertain. CDR3 size: 12 residues. Germline V gene sequence: CDR1 MDHEN, CDR2 SYDVKM. The germline V and J ends were trimmed by 5 bases and 3 bases, with 8 bases remaining between them. This chain's CDR3 is CASSATIYEQYS. The CDR3 DNA is TGTGCCAGCAGTGCAACAATCTACGAGCAGTACTCC.

This clonotype came up many times. The chain carries TRBV10-3 and TRBJ2-1, with D unclear. CDR1 is ENHRY, CDR2 SYGVKD, per germline. Trimming took off 3 bases at V and 8 bases at J, with 8 bases between the two ends. There are 12 residues in the CDR3. The CDR3, as DNA: TGTGCCATCAGTGATATAAGCGATGAGCAGTTCTTC. It is translated as CAISDISDEQFF.

Ten or more counts support this clonotype. This chain joins TRBV10-3 and TRBJ1-6; 8 positions match TRBD1. This CDR3 has 14 residues. Germline loops: CDR1 ENHRY, CDR2 SYGVKD. Trimming cost V 2 bases and J 10 bases; bases outside gene matches: 4. The CDR3 nucleotides are TGTGCCATCAGTGAGGACAGGGGTTACTCACCCCTCCACTTT. Protein product: CAISEDRGYSPLHF.

This clonotype occurred a few times. This chain uses TRBV7-8 with TRBJ2-7; D perhaps matches TRBD2 (6 bases). The CDR3 has 15 amino acids. Germline V gene lookup returns CDR1 SGHVS and CDR2 FQNEAQ. Trimming removed 5 bases at V and 3 bases at J, with 17 bases between. The CDR3 region has the DNA TGTGCCAGCAGCAAAGCGGCGGGGAAGAACTACGAGCAGTACTTC. It specifies CASSKAAGKNYEQYF.

Notes on this clonotype: This may be a read error, as it is one base from a much larger clone. This chain joins TRBV4-3 and TRBJ1-1; a weak D match, TRBD1 (5 bases). In germline, CDR1 is LGHNA, CDR2 YSLEER. The ends were cut back, 4 bases at V and 2 bases at J, with 14 bases in the middle. The CDR3 length is 15 residues. This CDR3 reads CASSPEGHGNTEAFF. The CDR3 DNA sequence: TGCGCCAGCAGCCCAGAGGGGCACGGCAACACTGAAGCTTTCTTT.